This TCR beta chain was recovered during a study of blood T cell repertoires in COVID-19. At the level of the study: Sources were T cells, B-cell-depleted T cells, or PBMCs; the material itself was cDNA or gDNA.

In the original processing: Reference gene primer amplification yielded estimated nucleated cell counts. Sequenced by immunoSEQ multiplex PCR; TCRdb stores in-frame clones only, minus some. That table gives V, J and clone size, and the DNA gave D and trimming. The sample carries about 170,000 clones, 84% recorded once. It was during active infection that Seattle patients were enrolled and then longitudinally followed. Sequencing was carried out using peripheral blood. The TCR comes from an elderly woman with COVID-19, enrolled during active disease.

CDR3: CASRLHSGQHQPQHF. The CDR3 DNA reads TGTGCCAGTAGACTTCACAGCGGGCAACATCAGCCCCAGCATTTT. J is TRBJ1-5 and V is TRBV19, with D unclear. CDR3 length equals 15 residues. The V gene's germline CDR1 is LNHDA and CDR2 SQIVND (reference sequence). Trimming cost V 6 bases and J 5 bases, with 17 bases left between them.